This TCR beta chain is drawn from a study of PD-L1 blockade in urothelial cancer. At the level of the study: At 6 weeks and at 3 weeks (second dose) after treatment start, blood was analyzed.

TCRdb keeps only in-frame clones here, not all; method: immunoSEQ multiplex PCR. Among 90,000 or so clones, around 90% were seen once, and the ten largest hold about 1.7%. The CDR3 runs to 16 residues. The ends lost 6 bases at V and 5 bases at J; junction bases unmatched: 9. Germline lookup yields CDR1 MDHEN and CDR2 SYDVKM. Time point specified: pretreatment peripheral blood. Urothelial carcinoma affected the patients, and it was locally advanced or metastatic. Pretreatment and on-treatment blood mononuclear cell samples were taken, totaling between 1 and 8 time points per patient. The sequences come from PBMCs, collected around atezolizumab (anti-PD-L1) treatment. The rearrangement uses TRBV28 and TRBJ2-5; 13 bases map to TRBD2. This clonotype was obtained from a man between 60 and 70 years old with urothelial cancer. In DNA, the CDR3 is TGTGCCAGCAGAGTTTATGGGACTAGCGGGACCGAGACCCAGTACTTC. This gives the protein CASRVYGTSGTETQYF.